This T cell receptor (beta chain) was identified in a study of blood T cell repertoires in COVID-19. Study in general: The study drew acute and convalescent COVID-19 samples from the United States, Italy and Spain. PBMCs, B-cell-depleted T cells, or T cells provided the cDNA or gDNA that made up the material.

The CDR3 has 17 residues. TCRdb's copy holds only in-frame clones and misses some; the assay was immunoSEQ multiplex PCR. The sample shows 280,000 or so clones, about 89% of them seen only once. The sequencing sample was made of peripheral blood. The V gene is TRBV21-1, the J gene TRBJ2-1; TRBD2 is the table's D call, not checked against the DNA. TRBV21-1 is assigned pseudogene status. The sequence was collected from a woman aged 55-69 years with acute or convalescent COVID-19. CDR3 DNA: TGTGCCAGCAGCATAAGAGGTGTCCGGCTCTCCTACAATGAGCAGTTCTTC. This gives the protein CASSIRGVRLSYNEQFF.